This T cell receptor (beta chain) was found in a study of blood T cell repertoires in COVID-19. The assay was immunoSEQ multiplex PCR, and TCRdb's table has in-frame clones only and misses some. This table holds about 380,000 clones, roughly 84% found once. Cohort 3 recovery required two negative PCRs, clearance, or symptom resolution. The CDR3 covers 14 residues. Germline lookup yields CDR1 MNHEY and CDR2 SMNVEV (reference sequence). The V and J ends lost 4 bases and 4 bases respectively, with 13 bases between them. Regarding this clone: The sample has other DNA sequences that encode this CDR3 too.

The chain is built from TRBV27 and TRBJ1-2, with D perhaps matching TRBD1 (6 bases). Sequencing was performed on PBMCs or T cells enriched from blood (not recorded which). This sequence originates from a woman in her twenties or thirties who had recovered from COVID-19. The CDR3 nucleotides are TGTGCCAGCAGTTCACAGGGTCCGGGCTATGGCTACACCTTC. This codes for CASSSQGPGYGYTF.